This entry lists 5 T cell receptor beta chains sequenced from one sample in a study of blood T cell repertoires in COVID-19 (dated by TCRdb to about 2020). Receptor libraries were prepared by the immunoSEQ multiplex PCR assay. Sourced from immuneACCESS, this table was stored by TCRdb with only in-frame sequences that have V and J called. A share of the clones is absent; for the studies checked, an unresolved V gene accounts for under half, and the remainder has no known explanation. The sample table records about 130,000 clones; roughly 89% of these occur just once. The ten largest clones capture around 2.9% of the sample. The sequenced sample was peripheral blood. These receptors came from a man between 60 and 70 years old with active or convalescent COVID-19.

DNA for the CDR3: TGTGCCACCTGTAGCGGGAGAAGTTGGGACAATGAGCAGTTCTTC. Translated: CATCSGRSWDNEQFF. The rearrangement uses TRBV28 and TRBJ2-1, with TRBD2 matching 9 bases. V dropped 10 bases and J dropped 5; count of bases not matched to a gene: 12. The CDR3 runs to 15 residues. Germline values: CDR1 MDHEN, CDR2 SYDVKM.

The chain uses TRBV24-1 and TRBJ1-1; possible D gene TRBD1, 6 bases. This CDR3 has 17 amino acids. CDR1 KGHDR and CDR2 SFDVKD come from the germline V gene. Trimming pared 0 bases from V and 0 bases from J, leaving 13 bases between. DNA for the CDR3: TGTGCCACCAGTGATTTGACCCAGGGGCGAATGAACACTGAAGCTTTCTTT. This gives the protein CATSDLTQGRMNTEAFF.

The chain is built from TRBV9 and TRBJ2-7; 9 bases match TRBD2. This CDR3 contains 15 residues. J lost 4 bases, V lost 4 bases, and 9 bases had no gene match. Per germline, CDR1 SGDLS and CDR2 YYNGEE. CDR3 sequence reads: CASSSGLAKEYEQYF. CDR3 in DNA: TGTGCCAGCAGCTCTGGACTAGCGAAGGAATACGAGCAGTACTTC. Full variable domain (outside the CDR3, taken from reference TRBV9 and TRBJ2-7): DSGVTQTPKHLITATGQRVTLRCSPRSGDLSVYWYQQSLDQGLQFLIQYYNGEERAKGNILERFSAQQFPDLHSELNLSSLELGDSALYFCASSSGLAKEYEQYFGPGTRLTVT.

This clone was detected only a few times. CDR3: CASSLQGTRSPLHF. The DNA of the CDR3 is TGTGCCAGCAGCTTGCAGGGAACGAGATCACCCCTCCACTTT. V is TRBV7-2 and J is TRBJ1-6; the D gene is possibly TRBD1 (5 bases). Germline lookup yields CDR1 SGHTA and CDR2 FQGNSA. The CDR3 extends over 14 amino acids. V was shortened by 3 bases and J by 10 bases, with 13 bases between the two germline ends.

The gene calls are TRBV6-6 and TRBJ1-2, with 10 nucleotides matching TRBD1. CDR1 is MNHNY, CDR2 SVGAGI, per germline (reference sequence). J lost 7 bases, V lost 2 bases, and 7 bases had no gene match. This CDR3 is built from 15 residues. CDR3 in amino acids: CASSYQGTGERGYTF. Written as DNA, the CDR3 is TGTGCCAGCAGTTACCAAGGGACAGGGGAGCGTGGCTACACCTTC.